These T cell receptor beta chains were read from a single sample in a study of T-cell memory formation after mild COVID-19. TCRdb processed the 5' RACE reads anew with MiXCR; each CDR3 protein has one entry. This table holds 450,000 to 650,000 distinct CDR3 sequences, roughly 18% found once. The sequencing input was PBMCs or a T cell subset sorted from them (not recorded which). These TCRs come from an adult woman who had mild COVID-19 (a few samples of this study predate the infection). Cell type and time point are not known. Both conserved end residues are part of each CDR3. D genes are given only for firm matches. Not all rows give a size; the values are once, few, many and, for expanded clones, a class.

D	size	V	J	DNA	CDR3
NA	few	TRBV29-1	TRBJ1-1	TGCAGCGTTGAAGGTGTCCGCCCCGGAGCTTTCTTT	CSVEGVRPGAFF
NA	NA	TRBV7-2	TRBJ2-3	TGTGCCAGCAGCTTAGGAGGAAGCGGCACAGATACGCAGTATTTT	CASSLGGSGTDTQYF
NA	NA	TRBV18	TRBJ1-1	TGTGCCAGCTCACTTAACCGGGACGACACTGAAGCTTTCTTT	CASSLNRDDTEAFF
TRBD2	few	TRBV20-1	TRBJ2-5	TGCAGTGCTAGGACTAGCGGGGGGACCAACCAAGAGACCCAGTACTTC	CSARTSGGTNQETQYF
TRBD1	few	TRBV11-2	TRBJ1-2	TGTGCCAGCAGCTCCCGGACAGGAAACCTTTATGGCTACACCTTC	CASSSRTGNLYGYTF
NA	NA	TRBV24-1	TRBJ1-1	TGTGCCACCGGATGTTCTGGGGGCGCTAACCGGAATACCACTGAAGCTTTCTTT	CATGCSGGANRNTTEAFF
NA	few	TRBV5-1	TRBJ2-7	TGCGCCAGCAGCATAACCACGGGGGACTACGAGCAGTACTTC	CASSITTGDYEQYF
NA	few	TRBV20-1	TRBJ2-7	TGCAGTGCTAGAGTGAGAGGACAGCGGGGCGAGCAGTACTTC	CSARVRGQRGEQYF
TRBD1	NA	TRBV5-1	TRBJ2-2	TGCGCCAGCAACCAGGGGGTTGGCACCGGGGAGCTGTTTTTT	CASNQGVGTGELFF
NA	NA	TRBV7-8	TRBJ1-2	TGTGCCAGCAGCTTCACCGGGACGGGTATCTATGGCTACACCTTC	CASSFTGTGIYGYTF
NA	NA	TRBV4-1	TRBJ1-5	TGCGCCAGCAGCCAAGATAAGGACAGACGCAATCAGCCCCAGCATTTT	CASSQDKDRRNQPQHF
NA	NA	TRBV6-1	TRBJ1-1	TGTGCCAGCCCCGGGAGGGGGAGCACTGAAGCTTTCTTT	CASPGRGSTEAFF
NA	few	TRBV6-5	TRBJ1-1	TGTGCCAGCAGTTCTGGGTCGAACACTGAAGCTTTCTTT	CASSSGSNTEAFF
NA	NA	TRBV10-2	TRBJ2-6	TGCGCCAGCAGCGGTACCGCGAGCTCTGGGGCCAACGTCCTGACTTTC	CASSGTASSGANVLTF
NA	few	TRBV11-3	TRBJ2-1	TGTGCCAGCAGCTTAGTACAGAGGGCTGAGCAGTTCTTC	CASSLVQRAEQFF
TRBD2	few	TRBV27	TRBJ2-7	TGTGCCAGCAGGCGGGGGGGCCTGAGTCCCTACGAGCAGTACTTC	CASRRGGLSPYEQYF
TRBD1	few	TRBV20-1	TRBJ1-2	TGCAGTGCGCACTTCGAGGGAGGGGGCGAAGGCTACACCTTC	CSAHFEGGGEGYTF
NA	NA	TRBV12-3/TRBV12-4	TRBJ1-1	TGTGCCAGCAGTGCCGACAGGTTGATTGAAGCTTTCTTT	CASSADRLIEAFF